A single T cell receptor (beta chain) is shown here with its context. This clone was seen a few times. What this receptor recognizes is not known. Per-base qualities were not stored, and no clone one base away is much larger. The data were taken from a study of immune cell composition in non-small cell lung cancer (dated by TCRdb to the late 2010s). Broadly, across the study: Histologic subtype was assigned using H&E plus p63, CK5, Napsin A and TTF-1 immunohistochemistry, mainly lung adenocarcinoma or squamous cell carcinoma. Using Adaptive Biotechnologies, the researchers ran TCR-beta sequencing on 34 paired NSCLC tumour and non-adjacent lung specimens, along with more than 20 tumour-only specimens. Supplementary cohort #1 consisted of some eleven lung adenocarcinoma cases with paired tumour/lung TCR-beta sequencing and with TIL populations generated to assess tumour reactivity. Four tumour specimens with TCR-beta data were rare histological subtypes and were excluded from the subtype comparisons.

From frozen aliquots of unsorted single-cell suspensions, genomic DNA was isolated using the QIAamp DNA kit. Tumour samples were surgically resected non-small cell lung cancer tissue. Tissues arrived within 2 hours of resection and were immediately processed into single-cell suspensions. Tissue was mechanically dissociated and enzymatically digested with DNase I, collagenase I and hyaluronidase for approximately 31 minutes at 37 °C, then filtered and RBC-lysed. What the authors observed across the whole study: In ten to eleven adenocarcinoma cases, a strong correlation was found between maximal tumour-associated clone frequency and TIL tumour reactivity, whereas no such correlation was found between overall clonality and TIL tumour reactivity. Compared with lung adenocarcinoma tumours, lung squamous cell carcinoma showed significantly higher Top 10 clone scores and productive clonality. No significant correlation was found between tumour TCR-beta clonality and smoking pack-years. Tumour-associated clones >0.5% occurred in nearly half of NSCLC cases: about 33% of adenocarcinomas versus approximately 75% of squamous carcinomas. The reactivity cohort included only around ten cases, and whether tumour-reactive clones share sequences with the dominant in vivo tumour-associated clones was not shown.

A two-step multiplex PCR was used to amplify TCR-beta CDR3 regions from genomic DNA, and Illumina-compatible adaptors were added in the second step. TCR-beta immunosequencing was carried out on an Illumina platform through the commercial immunoSEQ service. For the original study's pipeline: Two measures summarised the repertoires: productive clonality, and Top 10 Clones, meaning the percentage of T-cell templates coming from the ten most frequent sequences. Productive clonality ranged from 0 to 1, with 1 indicating a monoclonal population. Sequences comprising at least 0.1% of tumour T-cell templates but absent from matched non-adjacent lung were defined as tumour-associated clones and were identified via log10 scatter plots. Student's t-tests were used for two-group comparisons, ANOVA for comparisons across stages, and linear regression for relationships, with analyses done in GraphPad Prism7 and R. As stored in TCRdb, this immuneACCESS dataset retains in-frame rearrangements with V and J assigned. A fraction of the clones does not appear; measured against another copy, unresolved V genes explain less than half of the discrepancy, and the remainder lacks a known reason. V and J calls and clone size are as listed in that table; D and trimming were resolved from the DNA. For this sample there are about 7,600 clones; roughly 78% appear just once. In total, the top ten clones hold roughly 12% of the sample.

The sequencing input was lung tumor tissue. The clonotype originates from a human donor with non-small cell lung cancer.

The nucleotides are TGTGCCAGCAGCTTCTGGGGGGTCAATGAGCAGTTCTTC. This is translated as CASSFWGVNEQFF. The sequence is built from TRBV5-4 and TRBJ2-1; TRBD2 is possibly the D segment (6 matching bases). The CDR3, cysteine through phenylalanine, is 13 amino acids long. CDR3 DNA is the only sequence kept; it has 39 bases, read in frame from the first base. CDR1 SGHNT and CDR2 YYREEE are derived from the germline V gene (reference sequence). Trimming removed 2 bases from V and 6 bases from J, leaving 9 bases between the germline ends.